This T cell receptor (beta chain) was documented in a study of shared clonotypes between healthy human individuals. Study-level results: Sampling covered blood only; tissue repertoires likely differ. Deeper or shallower sequencing was expected to change how clonotypes are shared among donors.

Germline V gene data show CDR1 as MNHEY and CDR2 as SMNVEV (reference sequence). The CDR3 contains 16 residues. V trimming: 3 bases; J trimming: 0 bases; junction bases outside the gene matches: 4. Sequencing used immunoSEQ multiplex PCR; TCRdb keeps in-frame clones, though not all of them. This table holds 2,100,000 or so clones, nearly 97% found once. Note on this clone: The antigen is not known.

The source is a man aged 18 to 30 in good health. The specimen was naive CD4+ T cells sorted from blood. Subset specified: CD45RA+ positively selected. This rearrangement joins TRBV27 to TRBJ2-1; 8 bases match TRBD2. The CDR3 region is CASSLASGSSYNEQFF. The CDR3 nucleotides read TGTGCCAGCAGTTTGGCCAGCGGGAGCTCCTACAATGAGCAGTTCTTC.